These T cell receptor beta chains were read from a single sample in a study of T cell responses to AZD1222 COVID-19 vaccine. Data came from immunoSEQ multiplex PCR; TCRdb stores just in-frame clones and leaves some out. This sample has tens of thousands of clones, with around four fifths found just once. This material consisted of peripheral blood, taken on day 0 of AZD1222 vaccination. These receptors were collected from an adult in good health. Both conserved end residues are part of each CDR3. Fields, in order: D gene, V gene, J gene, clone size, CDR3 DNA, CDR3 protein. The D gene is left open where the match is weak. A clone size is listed for some rows: how often the clone was seen (once, few, many), or a class if it is expanded.

D gene: .; V gene: TRBV7-2; J gene: TRBJ2-5; clone size: once; CDR3 DNA: TGTGCCAGCAGCTTAAAGGGGGAGCAGGAGACCCAGTACTTC; CDR3 protein: CASSLKGEQETQYF
D gene: TRBD1; V gene: TRBV9; J gene: TRBJ1-1; clone size: once; CDR3 DNA: TGTGCCAGCAGCCCCGGACAGGGGCAGGGGAACACTGAAGCTTTCTTT; CDR3 protein: CASSPGQGQGNTEAFF
D gene: TRBD1; V gene: TRBV6-6; J gene: TRBJ1-4; clone size: .; CDR3 DNA: TGTGCCAGCAGCTACGGGACAGGGTTTAATGAAAAACTGTTTTTT; CDR3 protein: CASSYGTGFNEKLFF
D gene: TRBD1; V gene: TRBV6-1; J gene: TRBJ1-2; clone size: .; CDR3 DNA: TGTGCCAGCAGTGAAGCAGGGACAGGGTATGGCTACACCTTC; CDR3 protein: CASSEAGTGYGYTF
D gene: .; V gene: TRBV11-1; J gene: TRBJ2-2; clone size: .; CDR3 DNA: TGTGCCAGCAGCCGGGACACCCGACCCGGGGAGCTGTTTTTT; CDR3 protein: CASSRDTRPGELFF
D gene: .; V gene: TRBV29-1; J gene: TRBJ2-5; clone size: .; CDR3 DNA: TGCAGCGTTGTGGGGGCCGAAGAGACCCAGTACTTC; CDR3 protein: CSVVGAEETQYF
D gene: .; V gene: TRBV3-1/TRBV3-2; J gene: TRBJ1-2; clone size: .; CDR3 DNA: TGTGCCAGCAGCCTTCGCAGGGGACTCAACTATGGCTACACCTTC; CDR3 protein: CASSLRRGLNYGYTF
D gene: .; V gene: TRBV6-5; J gene: TRBJ2-7; clone size: .; CDR3 DNA: TGTGCCAGCGACCCGATGGAATCCTACGAGCAGTACTTC; CDR3 protein: CASDPMESYEQYF
D gene: .; V gene: TRBV12-3/TRBV12-4; J gene: TRBJ2-3; clone size: .; CDR3 DNA: TGTGCCAGCAGTTCTAGTGGCGCAGATACGCAGTATTTT; CDR3 protein: CASSSSGADTQYF
D gene: .; V gene: TRBV5-1; J gene: TRBJ2-2; clone size: .; CDR3 DNA: TGCGCCAGCAGCTTGGTCCCAACCGGGGAGCTGTTTTTT; CDR3 protein: CASSLVPTGELFF
D gene: .; V gene: TRBV30; J gene: TRBJ2-3; clone size: .; CDR3 DNA: TGTGCCTGGAGTGTACGAAGCACAGATACGCAGTATTTT; CDR3 protein: CAWSVRSTDTQYF
D gene: .; V gene: TRBV19; J gene: TRBJ1-5; clone size: once; CDR3 DNA: TGTGCCAGTAGTATGACGGGGCACAATCAGCCCCAGCATTTT; CDR3 protein: CASSMTGHNQPQHF
D gene: .; V gene: TRBV30; J gene: TRBJ1-6; clone size: .; CDR3 DNA: TGTGCCTCCGGCCGGCGCTCCTATAATTCACCCCTCCACTTT; CDR3 protein: CASGRRSYNSPLHF
D gene: .; V gene: TRBV6-5; J gene: TRBJ2-4; clone size: .; CDR3 DNA: TGTGCCAGCAGGGCAGGCCGGGCCAAAAACATTCAGTACTTC; CDR3 protein: CASRAGRAKNIQYF
D gene: TRBD2; V gene: TRBV3-1/TRBV3-2; J gene: TRBJ2-4; clone size: few; CDR3 DNA: TGTGCCAGCAGCCAAGATACGGCTAGCGGGAGGGCCTTAGCCAAAAACATTCAGTACTTC; CDR3 protein: CASSQDTASGRALAKNIQYF
D gene: TRBD1; V gene: TRBV7-3; J gene: TRBJ2-3; clone size: .; CDR3 DNA: TGTGCCAGCAGCTTAACAGCGGACAGGGTTTCAGATACGCAGTATTTT; CDR3 protein: CASSLTADRVSDTQYF
D gene: .; V gene: TRBV6-2/TRBV6-3; J gene: TRBJ1-2; clone size: .; CDR3 DNA: TGTGCCAGCAGTTCGACAGACAGGCCCTATGGCTACACCTTC; CDR3 protein: CASSSTDRPYGYTF
D gene: .; V gene: TRBV7-9; J gene: TRBJ1-5; clone size: once; CDR3 DNA: TGTGCCAGCAGCTCTCCCGGGACAAGCGGCAATCAGCCCCAGCATTTT; CDR3 protein: CASSSPGTSGNQPQHF
D gene: .; V gene: TRBV27; J gene: TRBJ2-7; clone size: .; CDR3 DNA: TGTGCCAGCAGACGGGGTTGGGACTCCTACGAGCAGTACTTC; CDR3 protein: CASRRGWDSYEQYF
D gene: .; V gene: TRBV2; J gene: TRBJ1-5; clone size: .; CDR3 DNA: TGTGCCAGCAGTGAGGAGGGACGGCAAAATCAGCCCCAGCATTTT; CDR3 protein: CASSEEGRQNQPQHF
D gene: .; V gene: TRBV19; J gene: TRBJ1-3; clone size: .; CDR3 DNA: TGTGCCAGCTCAAGGACAGAAAGAAACACCATATATTTT; CDR3 protein: CASSRTERNTIYF
D gene: .; V gene: TRBV4-3; J gene: TRBJ1-6; clone size: .; CDR3 DNA: TGCGCCAGCAGCCAAGATCAGGGGATTAATTCACCCCTCCACTTT; CDR3 protein: CASSQDQGINSPLHF
D gene: .; V gene: TRBV19; J gene: TRBJ2-5; clone size: .; CDR3 DNA: TGTGCCAGTAGTACCCTCCCGGGGGACTCCCAAGAGACCCAGTACTTC; CDR3 protein: CASSTLPGDSQETQYF
D gene: TRBD2; V gene: TRBV12-3/TRBV12-4; J gene: TRBJ2-1; clone size: once; CDR3 DNA: TGTGCCAGCAGTGGGACTAGCGGGCAGTTCTTC; CDR3 protein: CASSGTSGQFF
D gene: TRBD2; V gene: TRBV6-5; J gene: TRBJ2-1; clone size: .; CDR3 DNA: TGTGCCAGCAGTTACAGGGGACTAGCGGGGGGGTACGAGCAGTTCTTC; CDR3 protein: CASSYRGLAGGYEQFF
D gene: TRBD1; V gene: TRBV27; J gene: TRBJ1-5; clone size: .; CDR3 DNA: TGTGCCAGCAGTTTAACCATACCCGGGACAGGGATAAATCAGCCCCAGCATTTT; CDR3 protein: CASSLTIPGTGINQPQHF
D gene: .; V gene: TRBV7-2; J gene: TRBJ1-2; clone size: .; CDR3 DNA: TGTGCCAGCCGAGAGGACATCATAGGGGGAGGCTACACCTTC; CDR3 protein: CASREDIIGGGYTF
D gene: .; V gene: TRBV29-1; J gene: TRBJ1-2; clone size: .; CDR3 DNA: TGCAGCGTCGATAAGGACGACCTAAAGGGGTATGGCTACACCTTC; CDR3 protein: CSVDKDDLKGYGYTF
D gene: .; V gene: TRBV19; J gene: TRBJ2-2; clone size: .; CDR3 DNA: TGTGCCAGTAGTATAATAGGCGGAGGAACCGGGGAGCTGTTTTTT; CDR3 protein: CASSIIGGGTGELFF
D gene: .; V gene: TRBV4-3; J gene: TRBJ1-1; clone size: once; CDR3 DNA: TGCGCCAGCAGCCCCGAGACAGGGAACACTGAAGCTTTCTTT; CDR3 protein: CASSPETGNTEAFF
D gene: .; V gene: TRBV5-6; J gene: TRBJ1-6; clone size: .; CDR3 DNA: TGTGCCAGCAGTTTCGGAAACCGCGGGGATTCACCCCTCCACTTT; CDR3 protein: CASSFGNRGDSPLHF
D gene: TRBD1; V gene: TRBV30; J gene: TRBJ1-1; clone size: .; CDR3 DNA: TGTGCCTGGAGTGTTCAGGGGGCCGGCACTGAAGCTTTCTTT; CDR3 protein: CAWSVQGAGTEAFF
D gene: TRBD1; V gene: TRBV7-2; J gene: TRBJ2-5; clone size: .; CDR3 DNA: TGTGCCAGCAGCCTTACAGGGGGCCAAGAGACCCAGTACTTC; CDR3 protein: CASSLTGGQETQYF
D gene: TRBD1; V gene: TRBV24-1; J gene: TRBJ2-2; clone size: .; CDR3 DNA: TGTGCCACCAGTGCCGGGACAGGGAACACCGGGGAGCTGTTTTTT; CDR3 protein: CATSAGTGNTGELFF
D gene: .; V gene: TRBV19; J gene: TRBJ1-2; clone size: .; CDR3 DNA: TGTGCCAGTGGTACGAGGATAGCTAACTATGGCTACACCTTC; CDR3 protein: CASGTRIANYGYTF
D gene: .; V gene: TRBV3-1/TRBV3-2; J gene: TRBJ1-5; clone size: .; CDR3 DNA: TGTGCCAGCAGCCAAGATAGCGGGGGATATCAGCCCCAGCATTTT; CDR3 protein: CASSQDSGGYQPQHF
D gene: .; V gene: TRBV19; J gene: TRBJ1-5; clone size: .; CDR3 DNA: TGTGCCAGTATGGTAGCGGGTTTTAACAATCAGCCCCAGCATTTT; CDR3 protein: CASMVAGFNNQPQHF
D gene: .; V gene: TRBV5-1; J gene: TRBJ2-2; clone size: once; CDR3 DNA: TGCGCCAGCAGCTTGGCAGGGTCCGACACCGGGGAGCTGTTTTTT; CDR3 protein: CASSLAGSDTGELFF
D gene: TRBD1; V gene: TRBV10-1; J gene: TRBJ1-5; clone size: .; CDR3 DNA: TGCGCCACCAGAATAGAGACAGGGGAGAGCAATCAGCCCCAGCATTTT; CDR3 protein: CATRIETGESNQPQHF
D gene: TRBD2; V gene: TRBV2; J gene: TRBJ2-3; clone size: once; CDR3 DNA: TGTGCCAGCGGGACTAGACTGGAGGATACGCAGTATTTT; CDR3 protein: CASGTRLEDTQYF
D gene: TRBD1; V gene: TRBV13; J gene: TRBJ1-3; clone size: few; CDR3 DNA: TGTGCCAGCAGCTTAGCAGGGGGCACTGGAAACACCATATATTTT; CDR3 protein: CASSLAGGTGNTIYF
D gene: .; V gene: TRBV7-9; J gene: TRBJ1-4; clone size: .; CDR3 DNA: TGTGCCAGCAGCTTAGTCGGCGGAGAGGAAAAACTGTTTTTT; CDR3 protein: CASSLVGGEEKLFF
D gene: .; V gene: TRBV9; J gene: TRBJ2-3; clone size: few; CDR3 DNA: TGTGCCAGCAGCAGTGGACGTAGGAGCACAGATACGCAGTATTTT; CDR3 protein: CASSSGRRSTDTQYF
D gene: .; V gene: TRBV3-1/TRBV3-2; J gene: TRBJ1-6; clone size: .; CDR3 DNA: TGTGCCAGCAGTCAGCTGAGAGTACTGAGCTCCTATAATTCACCCCTCCACTTT; CDR3 protein: CASSQLRVLSSYNSPLHF
D gene: .; V gene: TRBV18; J gene: TRBJ1-4; clone size: .; CDR3 DNA: TGTGCCAGCTCACCCTTTGAAGGTGGGGATTCACTGTTTTTT; CDR3 protein: CASSPFEGGDSLFF
D gene: .; V gene: TRBV29-1; J gene: TRBJ2-7; clone size: .; CDR3 DNA: TGCAGCGTCGTAGACCCTGGGGAGCAGTACTTC; CDR3 protein: CSVVDPGEQYF
D gene: .; V gene: TRBV6-4; J gene: TRBJ2-7; clone size: once; CDR3 DNA: TGTGCCAGGCAACCACAGGGTTCGGACGAGCAGTACTTC; CDR3 protein: CARQPQGSDEQYF
D gene: TRBD1; V gene: TRBV6-5; J gene: TRBJ1-6; clone size: once; CDR3 DNA: TGTGCCAGCAGTTACTCGGGCGGGACAGTCAATTCACCCCTCCACTTT; CDR3 protein: CASSYSGGTVNSPLHF
D gene: .; V gene: TRBV4-3; J gene: TRBJ2-7; clone size: once; CDR3 DNA: TGCGCCAGCAGCCAAGTAAATGGGGTCTCCTACGAGCAGTACTTC; CDR3 protein: CASSQVNGVSYEQYF
D gene: TRBD1; V gene: TRBV27; J gene: TRBJ2-7; clone size: .; CDR3 DNA: TGTGCCAGCAGACCGGGGACAGGGACCCACGAGCAGTACTTC; CDR3 protein: CASRPGTGTHEQYF
D gene: .; V gene: TRBV7-2; J gene: TRBJ2-3; clone size: .; CDR3 DNA: TGTGCCAGCAGCCGGACAGAGATCACAGATACGCAGTATTTT; CDR3 protein: CASSRTEITDTQYF
D gene: .; V gene: TRBV19; J gene: TRBJ2-1; clone size: .; CDR3 DNA: TGTGCCAGTAGTATTGCCAATGAGCAGTTCTTC; CDR3 protein: CASSIANEQFF
D gene: .; V gene: TRBV2; J gene: TRBJ2-3; clone size: .; CDR3 DNA: TGTGCCAGCAGTGCTCTAGAAGGGACAGATACGCAGTATTTT; CDR3 protein: CASSALEGTDTQYF
D gene: .; V gene: TRBV7-2; J gene: TRBJ2-7; clone size: .; CDR3 DNA: TGTGCCAGCAGCAACGGAAGGACGTACGAGCAGTACTTC; CDR3 protein: CASSNGRTYEQYF